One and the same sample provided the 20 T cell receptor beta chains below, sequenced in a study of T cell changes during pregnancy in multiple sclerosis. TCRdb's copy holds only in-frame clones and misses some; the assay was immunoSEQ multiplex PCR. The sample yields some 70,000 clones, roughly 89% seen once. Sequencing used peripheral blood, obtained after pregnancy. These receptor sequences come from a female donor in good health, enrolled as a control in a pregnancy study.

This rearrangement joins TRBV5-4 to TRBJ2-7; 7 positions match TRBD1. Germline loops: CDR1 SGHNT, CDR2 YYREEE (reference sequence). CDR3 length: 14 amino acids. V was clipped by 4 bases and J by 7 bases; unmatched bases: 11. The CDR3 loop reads CASSLYGTVREQYF. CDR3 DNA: TGTGCCAGCAGCCTATACGGGACAGTGAGGGAGCAGTACTTC.

CDR3 bases: TGTGCCAGCAGCTTGGGGCTGAACCAAGAGACCCAGTACTTC. Encoded protein: CASSLGLNQETQYF. This chain connects TRBV5-6 to TRBJ2-5; no firm D call. V lost 0 bases and J 0 bases, leaving 6 bases between the germline ends. This CDR3 comprises 14 residues. The germline CDR1 and CDR2 sequences are SGHDT and YYEEEE.

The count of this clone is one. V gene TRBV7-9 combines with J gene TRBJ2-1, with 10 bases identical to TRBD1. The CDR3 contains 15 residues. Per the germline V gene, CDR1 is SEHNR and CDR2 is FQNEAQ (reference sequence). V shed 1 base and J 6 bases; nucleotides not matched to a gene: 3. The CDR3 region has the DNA TGTGCCAGCAGCTTAGTTGGGACAGGGGTCAATGAGCAGTTCTTC. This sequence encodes CASSLVGTGVNEQFF.

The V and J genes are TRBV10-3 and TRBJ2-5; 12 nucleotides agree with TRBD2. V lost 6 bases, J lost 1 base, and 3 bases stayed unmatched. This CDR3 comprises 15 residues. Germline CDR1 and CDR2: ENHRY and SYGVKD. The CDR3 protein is CAISGTSGSQETQYF. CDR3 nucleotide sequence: TGTGCCATCAGCGGGACTAGCGGGTCCCAAGAGACCCAGTACTTC.

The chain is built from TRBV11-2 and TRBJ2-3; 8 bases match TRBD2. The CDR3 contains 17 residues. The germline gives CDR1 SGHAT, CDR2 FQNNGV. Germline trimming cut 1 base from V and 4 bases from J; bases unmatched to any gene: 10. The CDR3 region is CASSLAGTRRTPDTQYF. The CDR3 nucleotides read TGTGCCAGCAGCTTAGCCGGGACTAGGAGGACCCCAGATACGCAGTATTTT.

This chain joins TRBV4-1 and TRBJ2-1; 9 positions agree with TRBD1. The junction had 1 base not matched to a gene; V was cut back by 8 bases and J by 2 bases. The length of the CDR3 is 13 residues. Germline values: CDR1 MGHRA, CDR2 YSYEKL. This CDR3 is CASGTGTYNEQFF. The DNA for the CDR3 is TGCGCCAGCGGGACAGGGACCTACAATGAGCAGTTCTTC.

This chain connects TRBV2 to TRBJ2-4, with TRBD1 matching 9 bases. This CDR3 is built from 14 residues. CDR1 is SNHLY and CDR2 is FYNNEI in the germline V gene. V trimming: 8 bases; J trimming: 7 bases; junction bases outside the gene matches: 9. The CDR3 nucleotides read TGTGCCAGCGGGGACAGGGTTGGCAGGAACATTCAGTACTTC. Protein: CASGDRVGRNIQYF.

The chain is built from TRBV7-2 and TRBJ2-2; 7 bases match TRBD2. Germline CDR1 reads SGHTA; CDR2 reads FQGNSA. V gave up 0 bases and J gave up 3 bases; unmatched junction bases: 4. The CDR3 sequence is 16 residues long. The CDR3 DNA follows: TGTGCCAGCAGCTTAGCGCGGGAGTGGTACACCGGGGAGCTGTTTTTT. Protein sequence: CASSLAREWYTGELFF.

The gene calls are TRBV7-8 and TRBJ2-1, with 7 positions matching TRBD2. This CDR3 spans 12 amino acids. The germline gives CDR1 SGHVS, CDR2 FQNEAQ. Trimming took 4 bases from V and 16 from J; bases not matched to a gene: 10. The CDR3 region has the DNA TGTGCCAGCAGCTACGCTAGGCGGGAGTTTTTCTTC. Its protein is CASSYARREFFF.

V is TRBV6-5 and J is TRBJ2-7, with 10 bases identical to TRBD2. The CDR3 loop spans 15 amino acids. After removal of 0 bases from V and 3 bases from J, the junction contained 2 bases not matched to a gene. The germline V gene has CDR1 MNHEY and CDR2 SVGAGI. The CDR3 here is CASSYSSSGGYEQYF. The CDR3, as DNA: TGTGCCAGCAGTTACTCCTCTAGCGGGGGCTACGAGCAGTACTTC.

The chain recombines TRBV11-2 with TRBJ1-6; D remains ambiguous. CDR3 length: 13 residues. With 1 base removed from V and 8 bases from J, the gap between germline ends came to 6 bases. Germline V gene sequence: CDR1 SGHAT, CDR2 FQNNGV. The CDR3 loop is CASSLVQYSPLHF. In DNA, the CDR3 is TGTGCCAGCAGCTTAGTGCAGTATTCACCCCTCCACTTT.

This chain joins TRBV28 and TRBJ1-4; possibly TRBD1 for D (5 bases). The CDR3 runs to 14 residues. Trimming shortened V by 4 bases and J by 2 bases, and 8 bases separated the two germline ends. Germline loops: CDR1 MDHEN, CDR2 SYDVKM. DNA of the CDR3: TGTGCCAGCAGTTATCAGGGTACTAATGAAAAACTGTTTTTT. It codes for CASSYQGTNEKLFF.

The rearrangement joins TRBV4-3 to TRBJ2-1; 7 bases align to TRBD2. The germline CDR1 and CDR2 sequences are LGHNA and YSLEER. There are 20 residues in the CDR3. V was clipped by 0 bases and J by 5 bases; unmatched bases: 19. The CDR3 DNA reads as TGCGCCAGCAGCCAAGATTTGGGAACAGCCCCAGTAGCGGGTGACAATGAGCAGTTCTTC. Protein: CASSQDLGTAPVAGDNEQFF.

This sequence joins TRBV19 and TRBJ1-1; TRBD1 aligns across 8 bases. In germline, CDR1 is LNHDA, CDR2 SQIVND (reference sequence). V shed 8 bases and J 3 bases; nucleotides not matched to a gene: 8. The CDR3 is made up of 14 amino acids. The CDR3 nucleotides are TGTGCCAGTCGCATTCGGACAGGGTACACTGAAGCTTTCTTT. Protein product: CASRIRTGYTEAFF.

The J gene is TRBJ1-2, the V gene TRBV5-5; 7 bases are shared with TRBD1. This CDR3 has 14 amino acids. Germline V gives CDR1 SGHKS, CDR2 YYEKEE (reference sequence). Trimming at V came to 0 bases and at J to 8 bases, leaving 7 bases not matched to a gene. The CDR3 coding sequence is TGTGCCAGCAGCTTGGGGCAGGGGGATAGGGGCTACACCTTC. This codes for CASSLGQGDRGYTF.

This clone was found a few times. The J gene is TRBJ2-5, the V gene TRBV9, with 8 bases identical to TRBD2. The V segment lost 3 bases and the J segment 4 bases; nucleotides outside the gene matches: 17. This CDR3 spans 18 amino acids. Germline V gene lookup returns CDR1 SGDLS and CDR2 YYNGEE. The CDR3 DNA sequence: TGTGCCAGCAGCGCCCCATTACGGCTAGCGGGTGAAGTAGAGACCCAGTACTTC. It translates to CASSAPLRLAGEVETQYF.

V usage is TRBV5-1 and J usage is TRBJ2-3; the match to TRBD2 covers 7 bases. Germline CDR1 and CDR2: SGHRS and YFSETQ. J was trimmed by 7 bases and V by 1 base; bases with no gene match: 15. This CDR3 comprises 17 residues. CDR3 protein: CASSLPPSGLLMNTQYF. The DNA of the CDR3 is TGCGCCAGCAGCTTGCCGCCTAGCGGTCTGTTGATGAATACGCAGTATTTT.

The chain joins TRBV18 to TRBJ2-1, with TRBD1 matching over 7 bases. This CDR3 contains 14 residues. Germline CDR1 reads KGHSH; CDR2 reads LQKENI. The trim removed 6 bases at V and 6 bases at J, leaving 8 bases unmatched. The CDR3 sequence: CASSLQGVGNEQFF. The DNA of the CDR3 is TGTGCCAGCTCCCTCCAGGGGGTGGGCAATGAGCAGTTCTTC. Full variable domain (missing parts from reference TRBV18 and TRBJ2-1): NAGVMQNPRHLVRRRGQEARLRCSPMKGHSHVYWYRQLPEEGLKFMVYLQKENIIDESGMPKERFSAEFPKEGPSILRIQQVVRGDSAAYFCASSLQGVGNEQFFGPGTRLTVL.

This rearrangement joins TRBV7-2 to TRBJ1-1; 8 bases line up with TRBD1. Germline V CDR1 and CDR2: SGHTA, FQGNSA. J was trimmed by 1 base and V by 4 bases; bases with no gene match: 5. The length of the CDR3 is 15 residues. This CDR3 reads CASSSRDRGNTEAFF. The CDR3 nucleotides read TGTGCCAGCAGCTCGAGAGACAGGGGGAACACTGAAGCTTTCTTT.

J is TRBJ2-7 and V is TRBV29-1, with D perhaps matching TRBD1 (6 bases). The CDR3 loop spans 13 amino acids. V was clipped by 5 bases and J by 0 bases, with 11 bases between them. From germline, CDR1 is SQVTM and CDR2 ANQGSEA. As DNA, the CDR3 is TGCAGCGTTCCCCGGGACAACTCCTACGAGCAGTACTTC. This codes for CSVPRDNSYEQYF.